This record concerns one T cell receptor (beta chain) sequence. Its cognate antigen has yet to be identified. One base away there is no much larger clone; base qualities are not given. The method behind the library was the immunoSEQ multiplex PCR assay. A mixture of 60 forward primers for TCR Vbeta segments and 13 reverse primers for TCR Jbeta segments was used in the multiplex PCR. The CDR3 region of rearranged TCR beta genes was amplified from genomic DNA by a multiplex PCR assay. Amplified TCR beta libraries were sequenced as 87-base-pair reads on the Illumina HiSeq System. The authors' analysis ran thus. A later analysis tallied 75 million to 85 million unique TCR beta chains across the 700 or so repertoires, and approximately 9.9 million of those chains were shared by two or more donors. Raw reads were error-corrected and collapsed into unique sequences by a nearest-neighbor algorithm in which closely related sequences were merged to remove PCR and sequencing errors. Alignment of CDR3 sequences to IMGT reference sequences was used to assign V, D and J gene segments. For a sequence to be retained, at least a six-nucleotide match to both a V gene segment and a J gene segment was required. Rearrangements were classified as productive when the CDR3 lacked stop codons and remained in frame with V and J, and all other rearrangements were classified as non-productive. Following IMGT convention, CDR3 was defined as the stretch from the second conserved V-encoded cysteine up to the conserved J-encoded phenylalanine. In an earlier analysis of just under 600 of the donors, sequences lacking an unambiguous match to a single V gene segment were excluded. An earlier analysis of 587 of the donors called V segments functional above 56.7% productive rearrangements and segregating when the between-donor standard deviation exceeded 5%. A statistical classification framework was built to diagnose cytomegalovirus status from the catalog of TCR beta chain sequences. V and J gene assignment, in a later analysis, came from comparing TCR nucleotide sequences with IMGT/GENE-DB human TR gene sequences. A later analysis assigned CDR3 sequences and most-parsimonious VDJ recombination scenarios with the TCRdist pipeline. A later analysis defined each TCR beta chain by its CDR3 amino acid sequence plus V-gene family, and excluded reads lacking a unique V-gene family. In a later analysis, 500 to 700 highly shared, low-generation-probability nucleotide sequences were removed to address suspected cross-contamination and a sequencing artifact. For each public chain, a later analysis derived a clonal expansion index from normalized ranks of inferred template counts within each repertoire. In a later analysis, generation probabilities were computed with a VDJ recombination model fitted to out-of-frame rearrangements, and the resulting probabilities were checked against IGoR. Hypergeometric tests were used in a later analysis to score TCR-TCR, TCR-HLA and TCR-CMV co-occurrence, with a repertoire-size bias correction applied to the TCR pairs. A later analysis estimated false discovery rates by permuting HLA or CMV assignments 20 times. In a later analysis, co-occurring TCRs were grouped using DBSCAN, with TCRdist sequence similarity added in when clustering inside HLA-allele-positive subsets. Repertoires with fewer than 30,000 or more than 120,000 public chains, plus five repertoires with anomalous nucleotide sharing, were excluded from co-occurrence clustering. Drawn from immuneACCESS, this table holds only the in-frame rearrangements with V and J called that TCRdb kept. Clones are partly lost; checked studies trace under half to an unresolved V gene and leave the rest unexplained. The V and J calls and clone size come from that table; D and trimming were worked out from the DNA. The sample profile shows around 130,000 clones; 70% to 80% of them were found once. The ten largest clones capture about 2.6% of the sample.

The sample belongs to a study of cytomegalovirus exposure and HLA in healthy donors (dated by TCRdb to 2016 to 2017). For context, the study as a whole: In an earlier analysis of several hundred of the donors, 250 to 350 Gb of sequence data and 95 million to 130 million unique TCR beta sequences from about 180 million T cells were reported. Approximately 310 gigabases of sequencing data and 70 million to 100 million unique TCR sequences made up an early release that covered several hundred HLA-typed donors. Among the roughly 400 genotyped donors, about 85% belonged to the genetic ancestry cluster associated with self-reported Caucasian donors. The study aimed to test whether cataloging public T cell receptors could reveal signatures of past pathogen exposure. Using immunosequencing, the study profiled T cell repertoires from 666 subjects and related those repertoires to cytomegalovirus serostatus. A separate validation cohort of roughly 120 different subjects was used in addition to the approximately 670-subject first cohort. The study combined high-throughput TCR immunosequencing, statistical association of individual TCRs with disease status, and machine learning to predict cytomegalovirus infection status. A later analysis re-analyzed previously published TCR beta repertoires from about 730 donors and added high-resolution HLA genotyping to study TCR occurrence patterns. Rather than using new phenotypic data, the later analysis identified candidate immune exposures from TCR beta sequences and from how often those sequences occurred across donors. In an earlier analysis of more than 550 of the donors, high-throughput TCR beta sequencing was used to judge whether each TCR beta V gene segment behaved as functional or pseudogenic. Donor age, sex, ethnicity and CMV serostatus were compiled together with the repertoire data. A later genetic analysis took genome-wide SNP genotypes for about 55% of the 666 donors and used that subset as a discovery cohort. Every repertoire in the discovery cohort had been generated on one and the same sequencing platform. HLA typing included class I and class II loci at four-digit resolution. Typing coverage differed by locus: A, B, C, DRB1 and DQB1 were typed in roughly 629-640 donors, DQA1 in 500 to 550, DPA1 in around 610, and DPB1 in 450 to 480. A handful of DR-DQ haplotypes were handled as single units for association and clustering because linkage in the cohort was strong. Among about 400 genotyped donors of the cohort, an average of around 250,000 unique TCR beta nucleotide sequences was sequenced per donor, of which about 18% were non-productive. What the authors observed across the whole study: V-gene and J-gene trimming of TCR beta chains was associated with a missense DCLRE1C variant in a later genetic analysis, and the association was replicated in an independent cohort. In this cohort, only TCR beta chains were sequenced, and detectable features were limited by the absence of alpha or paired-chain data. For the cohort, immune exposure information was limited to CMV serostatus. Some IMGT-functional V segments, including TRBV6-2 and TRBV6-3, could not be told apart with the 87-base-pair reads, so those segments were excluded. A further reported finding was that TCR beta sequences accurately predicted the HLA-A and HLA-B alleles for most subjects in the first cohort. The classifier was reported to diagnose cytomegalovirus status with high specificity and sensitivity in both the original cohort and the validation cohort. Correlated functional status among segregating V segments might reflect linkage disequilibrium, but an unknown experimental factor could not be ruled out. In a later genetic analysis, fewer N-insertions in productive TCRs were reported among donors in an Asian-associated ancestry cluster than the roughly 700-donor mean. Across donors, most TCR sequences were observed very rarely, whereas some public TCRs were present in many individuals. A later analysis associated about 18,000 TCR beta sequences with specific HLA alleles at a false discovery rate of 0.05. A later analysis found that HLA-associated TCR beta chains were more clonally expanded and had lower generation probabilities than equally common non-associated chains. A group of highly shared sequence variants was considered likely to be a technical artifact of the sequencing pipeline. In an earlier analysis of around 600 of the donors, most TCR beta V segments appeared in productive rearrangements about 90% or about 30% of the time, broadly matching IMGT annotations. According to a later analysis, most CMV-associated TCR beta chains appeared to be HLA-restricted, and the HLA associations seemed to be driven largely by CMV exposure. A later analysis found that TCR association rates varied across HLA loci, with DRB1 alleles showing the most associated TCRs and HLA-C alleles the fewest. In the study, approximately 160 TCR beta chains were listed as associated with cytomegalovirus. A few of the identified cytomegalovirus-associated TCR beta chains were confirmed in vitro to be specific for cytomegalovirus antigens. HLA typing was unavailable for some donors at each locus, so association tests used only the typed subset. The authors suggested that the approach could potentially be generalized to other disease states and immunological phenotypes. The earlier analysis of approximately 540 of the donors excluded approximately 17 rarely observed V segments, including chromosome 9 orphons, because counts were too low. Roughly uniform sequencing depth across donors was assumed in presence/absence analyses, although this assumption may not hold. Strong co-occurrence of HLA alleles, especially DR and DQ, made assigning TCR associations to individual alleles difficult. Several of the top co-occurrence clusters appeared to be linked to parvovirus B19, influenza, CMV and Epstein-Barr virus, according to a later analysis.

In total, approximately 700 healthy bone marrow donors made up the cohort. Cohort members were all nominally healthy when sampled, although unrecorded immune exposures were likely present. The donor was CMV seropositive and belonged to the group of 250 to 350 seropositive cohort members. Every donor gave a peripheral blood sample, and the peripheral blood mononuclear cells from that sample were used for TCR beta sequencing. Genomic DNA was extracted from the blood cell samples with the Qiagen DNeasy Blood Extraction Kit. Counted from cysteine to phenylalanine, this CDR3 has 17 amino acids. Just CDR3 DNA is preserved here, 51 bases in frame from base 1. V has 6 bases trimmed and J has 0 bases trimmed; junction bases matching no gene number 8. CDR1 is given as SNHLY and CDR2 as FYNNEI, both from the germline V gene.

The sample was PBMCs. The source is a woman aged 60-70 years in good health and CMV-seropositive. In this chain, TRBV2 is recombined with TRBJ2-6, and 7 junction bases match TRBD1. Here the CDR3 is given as CASSAFGTASGANVLTF. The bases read TGTGCCAGCAGCGCCTTCGGGACAGCCTCTGGGGCCAACGTCCTGACTTTC.